Sequencing of this T cell receptor beta chain was carried out in a study of beta chain features in type 1 diabetes. Findings of the study overall: Across all four CD4+ subsets, people with type 1 diabetes showed modestly shorter TCRB CDR3s. A definitive answer on HLA type influencing TCRB rearrangement was not reached here.

The CDR3 contains 13 residues. The junction had 9 bases not matched to a gene; V was cut back by 5 bases and J by 9 bases. Germline CDR1 MNHEY, CDR2 SVGAGI. Reverse transcribing all isolated RNA meant expressed TCRB transcripts were sequenced. Clones were read by immunoSEQ multiplex PCR, and TCRdb kept only the in-frame ones, dropping some. The repertoire holds about 150,000 clones, with about 7.9% as singletons. Comment on this clone: What it binds is unknown.

The sample taken for sequencing was central memory CD4+ T cells from blood. This receptor was identified in a man aged 18 to 30 with type 1 diabetes. This chain links TRBV6-5 with TRBJ2-7; TRBD2 aligns across 8 bases. CDR3 region: CASSPYLAGGQYF. The CDR3 nucleotides read TGTGCCAGCAGTCCGTACCTCGCGGGAGGGCAGTACTTC.